This T cell receptor (beta chain) is drawn from a study of CD8 T cells in Susac syndrome. The CDR3 loop spans 15 amino acids. Germline CDR1 reads MGHRA; CDR2 reads YSYEKL. The V gene lost 2 bases and the J gene lost 4 bases, with 14 bases spanning the gap. The table lists this clonotype with a few counts. After extraction with the RNeasy kit, roughly 0.5 to 1 ug of the RNA was reverse transcribed using random hexamers. TCRdb fed the immunoSEQ multiplex PCR reads into MiXCR, producing one record per CDR3 protein. The sample has 150,000 to 200,000 distinct CDR3 sequences; 90% to 95% are singletons. The V call is TRBV4-1, the J call TRBJ1-2; a possible D gene is TRBD1 (6 bases). Sequences were obtained from CD4+ T cells from PBMCs. This clonotype was obtained from a human donor with Susac syndrome. Here the CDR3 DNA reads TGCGCCAGCAGCCAACTAACAGGGACCCTCTATGGCTACACCTTC. This translates into CASSQLTGTLYGYTF.